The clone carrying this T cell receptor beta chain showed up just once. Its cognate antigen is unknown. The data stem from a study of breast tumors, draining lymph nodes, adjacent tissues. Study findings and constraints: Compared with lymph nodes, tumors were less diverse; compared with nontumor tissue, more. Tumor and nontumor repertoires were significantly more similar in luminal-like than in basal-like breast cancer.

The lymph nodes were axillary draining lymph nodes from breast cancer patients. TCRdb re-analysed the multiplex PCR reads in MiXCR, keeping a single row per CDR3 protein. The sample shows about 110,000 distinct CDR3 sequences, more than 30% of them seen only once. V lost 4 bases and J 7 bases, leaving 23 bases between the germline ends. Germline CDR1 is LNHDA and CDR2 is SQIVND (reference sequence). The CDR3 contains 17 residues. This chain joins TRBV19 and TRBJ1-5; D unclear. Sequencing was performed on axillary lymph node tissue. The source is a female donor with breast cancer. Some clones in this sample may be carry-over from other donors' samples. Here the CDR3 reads CASSSWITNTGEQPQHF. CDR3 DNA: TGTGCCAGTAGTAGCTGGATTACGAACACCGGGGAGCAGCCCCAGCATTTT. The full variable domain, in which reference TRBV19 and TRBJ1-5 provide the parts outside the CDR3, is DGGITQSPKYLFRKEGQNVTLSCEQNLNHDAMYWYRQDPGQGLRLIYYSQIVNDFQKGDIAEGYSVSREKKESFPLTVTSAQKNPTAFYLCASSSWITNTGEQPQHFGDGTRLSIL.